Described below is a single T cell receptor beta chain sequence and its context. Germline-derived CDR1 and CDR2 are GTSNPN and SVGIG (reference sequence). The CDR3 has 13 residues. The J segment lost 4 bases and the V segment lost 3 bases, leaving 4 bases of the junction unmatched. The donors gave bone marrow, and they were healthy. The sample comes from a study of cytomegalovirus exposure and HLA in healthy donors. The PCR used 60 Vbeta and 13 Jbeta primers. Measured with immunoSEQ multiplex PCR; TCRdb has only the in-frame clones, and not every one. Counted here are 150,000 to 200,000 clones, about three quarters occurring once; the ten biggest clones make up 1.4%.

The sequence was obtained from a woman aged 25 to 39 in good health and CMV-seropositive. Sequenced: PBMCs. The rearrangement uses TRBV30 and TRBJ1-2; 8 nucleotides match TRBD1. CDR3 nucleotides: TGTGCCTGGAGGGGACAGGCCAGCTATGGCTACACCTTC. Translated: CAWRGQASYGYTF.